This T cell receptor (beta chain) was recovered during a study of T cells in women clearing cervical HPV infection. Assay used: immunoSEQ multiplex PCR; TCRdb lists only in-frame clones, some missing. Reported are 36,000 or so clones; the ten largest clones contain roughly 4%. All donors had a single incident cervical HPV16 infection, not prevalent. CDR3 length: 18 residues. Trimming removed 0 bases from V and 2 bases from J; junction bases left unmatched: 12. The germline V gene has CDR1 LGHNA and CDR2 YNFKEQ. This clone is labeled medium-sized based on frequency. With the read ending 3 residues before the CDR3 end, the germline J gene is used to fill in that end.

The specimen sequenced was blood buffy coat. The J gene is TRBJ2-5, the V gene TRBV4-2; 7 bases are a match to TRBD2. The source of this sequence is a woman between 18 and 69 years old with a cervical HPV16 infection that either progressed to CIN3+ or cleared (not recorded which). The CDR3 is CASSQDLFVTSKQETQYF. The CDR3 bases that were read are TGTGCCAGCAGCCAAGATCTCTTTGTGACTAGCAAACAAGAGACC.